The rows below give T cell receptor beta chains drawn from one sample of a study of blood T cell repertoires in COVID-19. Using immunoSEQ multiplex PCR, the repertoire was profiled, and TCRdb retains in-frame clones only, with some absent. This sample has under 250,000 clones; approximately 88% occur once, and the top ten carry 2.5% to 3%. Sequenced material: PBMCs or T cells enriched from blood (not recorded which). These TCRs come from a woman in her thirties with acute COVID-19. CDR3s include the opening cysteine and the closing phenylalanine or tryptophan. The order of the fields is V gene, clone size, J gene, D gene, CDR3 protein, CDR3 DNA. A D gene is named only where the DNA matches it firmly. The size entry is marked missing in some rows and otherwise reads once, few, many or a size class.

>TRBV19|-|TRBJ1-2|-
CASSGRNNYGYTF
TGTGCCAGTAGTGGGAGAAATAACTATGGCTACACCTTC
>TRBV7-2|once|TRBJ1-2|-
CASSPTAPGYGYTF
TGTGCCAGCAGCCCGACAGCCCCTGGCTATGGCTACACCTTC
>TRBV6-5|-|TRBJ1-6|-
CATSREGLNSPLHF
TGTGCCACTAGTCGAGAGGGACTTAATTCACCCCTCCACTTT
>TRBV6-5|-|TRBJ1-6|TRBD1
CASSYGDRNNSPLHF
TGTGCCAGCAGTTACGGGGACAGAAATAATTCACCCCTCCACTTT
>TRBV7-9|-|TRBJ2-2|-
CASSLGAGELFF
TGTGCCAGCAGCCTCGGGGCCGGGGAGCTGTTTTTT
>TRBV4-3|-|TRBJ2-7|TRBD2
CASSFTSGGFYEQYF
TGCGCCAGCAGCTTTACTAGCGGGGGGTTTTACGAGCAGTACTTC
>TRBV7-9|-|TRBJ2-5|-
CASSFREKETQYF
TGTGCCAGCAGCTTTCGGGAAAAAGAGACCCAGTACTTC
>TRBV9|-|TRBJ2-3|-
CASSVAAVYTDTQYF
TGTGCCAGCAGCGTAGCTGCGGTATACACAGATACGCAGTATTTT
>TRBV4-2|-|TRBJ2-1|-
CASSLHIQDPYNEQFF
TGTGCCAGCAGCCTACACATACAGGACCCCTACAATGAGCAGTTCTTC
>TRBV5-4|-|TRBJ2-2|TRBD1
CASSLTGDNTGELFF
TGTGCCAGCAGCTTGACAGGGGACAACACCGGGGAGCTGTTTTTT
>TRBV7-2|-|TRBJ1-5|-
CASSLRGGSNQPQHF
TGTGCCAGCAGCTTAAGGGGGGGGAGCAATCAGCCCCAGCATTTT
>TRBV9|-|TRBJ2-1|TRBD1
CASSVVGTVNGEQFF
TGTGCCAGCAGCGTAGTTGGGACAGTTAACGGGGAGCAGTTCTTC
>TRBV27|once|TRBJ2-1|TRBD2
CASSLTSGGYNEQFF
TGTGCCAGCAGTTTGACTAGCGGGGGCTACAATGAGCAGTTCTTC
>TRBV5-6|-|TRBJ1-1|TRBD1
CASSNAGGGNTEAFF
TGTGCCAGCAGCAACGCAGGGGGAGGGAACACTGAAGCTTTCTTT
>TRBV7-9|few|TRBJ1-1|-
CASSFGAYEAFF
TGTGCCAGCAGCTTTGGGGCGTATGAAGCTTTCTTT
>TRBV19|-|TRBJ2-3|TRBD2
CASSSTSGTTDTQYF
TGTGCCAGCTCATCCACTAGCGGGACCACAGATACGCAGTATTTT
>TRBV10-2|-|TRBJ2-5|-
CASSEFERGVETQYF
TGCGCCAGCAGTGAGTTCGAACGGGGAGTGGAGACCCAGTACTTC
>TRBV11-2|-|TRBJ2-7|-
CASSLWGAGISYEQYF
TGTGCCAGCAGCTTATGGGGCGCGGGGATATCCTACGAGCAGTACTTC
>TRBV7-9|few|TRBJ1-2|-
CASTTRPDGYTF
TGTGCCAGCACCACTAGGCCGGATGGCTACACCTTC
>TRBV4-3|-|TRBJ2-5|-
CASSQDLWAGMETQYF
TGCGCCAGCAGCCAAGATCTTTGGGCAGGGATGGAGACCCAGTACTTC
>TRBV6-2/TRBV6-3|-|TRBJ2-2|-
CASSPPGTGELFF
TGTGCCAGCAGCCCACCGGGAACCGGGGAGCTGTTTTTT
>TRBV19|-|TRBJ2-3|-
CASKELGPTDTQYF
TGTGCCAGTAAAGAACTAGGACCGACAGATACGCAGTATTTT
>TRBV7-8|-|TRBJ2-1|-
CASSPAVGGAWLF
TGTGCCAGCAGTCCAGCGGTGGGGGGGGCCTGGCTCTTC
>TRBV18|few|TRBJ2-7|TRBD1
CASSRGQEGNEQYF
TGTGCCAGCTCACGGGGACAGGAGGGGAACGAGCAGTACTTC
>TRBV29-1|-|TRBJ2-5|TRBD2
CSAPQTSGSQETQYF
TGCAGCGCCCCCCAGACTAGCGGATCCCAAGAGACCCAGTACTTC
>TRBV27|-|TRBJ1-6|TRBD1
CASCQGAPIWGSPLHF
TGTGCCAGCTGCCAGGGGGCCCCTATTTGGGGTTCACCCCTCCACTTT
>TRBV30|-|TRBJ1-1|TRBD1
CAWSGGTDTEAFF
TGTGCCTGGAGTGGAGGGACAGACACTGAAGCTTTCTTT
>TRBV6-1|-|TRBJ2-2|TRBD1
CASSDLTGVPGELFF
TGTGCCAGCAGTGACCTGACAGGGGTCCCCGGGGAGCTGTTTTTT
>TRBV9|-|TRBJ2-7|-
CASSAPREQGRTYEQYF
TGTGCCAGCAGCGCTCCCAGGGAACAGGGTAGAACCTACGAGCAGTACTTC
>TRBV4-1|few|TRBJ1-2|TRBD1
CASSPANRDRVGYTF
TGCGCCAGCAGCCCGGCAAACCGGGACAGGGTTGGCTACACCTTC
>TRBV6-5|-|TRBJ1-1|TRBD1
CASSTDRDGTEAFF
TGTGCCAGCAGTACCGACAGGGATGGTACTGAAGCTTTCTTT
>TRBV7-8|-|TRBJ1-2|-
CASSFRRTRSGSRHGYTF
TGTGCCAGCAGCTTTCGTCGGACGCGGTCAGGGTCTCGGCATGGCTACACCTTC
>TRBV19|-|TRBJ1-2|-
CASSTPGVYGYTF
TGTGCCAGTAGTACACCAGGGGTCTATGGCTACACCTTC
>TRBV12-3/TRBV12-4|-|TRBJ2-5|TRBD2
CASSLGGGETQYF
TGTGCCAGCAGTTTGGGCGGGGGAGAGACCCAGTACTTC
>TRBV2|-|TRBJ1-3|-
CASSEGHSGNTIYF
TGTGCCAGCAGTGAAGGACACTCTGGAAACACCATATATTTT
>TRBV6-5|-|TRBJ1-2|TRBD1
CASRNGQDQLYGYTF
TGTGCCAGCAGGAACGGACAGGACCAACTCTATGGCTACACCTTC
>TRBV7-6|-|TRBJ1-2|-
CASSLAAENYGYTF
TGTGCCAGCAGCTTAGCCGCGGAGAACTATGGCTACACCTTC
>TRBV6-5|few|TRBJ2-2|TRBD1
CASGTGAGTGELFF
TGTGCCAGCGGGACAGGGGCGGGCACCGGGGAGCTGTTTTTT
>TRBV19|few|TRBJ2-6|-
CASSTLGLSGANVLTF
TGTGCCAGTAGTACGCTCGGACTGTCTGGGGCCAACGTCCTGACTTTC
>TRBV19|once|TRBJ1-5|-
CASSITGGRSNQPQHF
TGTGCCAGTAGTATTACCGGGGGACGGAGCAATCAGCCCCAGCATTTT
>TRBV10-1|-|TRBJ2-3|TRBD1
CASSEITGGADTQYF
TGCGCCAGCAGTGAGATAACAGGGGGTGCAGATACGCAGTATTTT
>TRBV10-3|-|TRBJ2-7|-
CAIREDSPYEQYF
TGTGCCATCAGGGAGGACAGCCCCTACGAGCAGTACTTC
>TRBV5-6|-|TRBJ2-5|TRBD2
CASSSGLAGETQYF
TGTGCCAGCAGCTCCGGACTAGCTGGGGAGACCCAGTACTTC
>TRBV6-5|-|TRBJ1-4|TRBD1
CASSSTSGGEGKLFF
TGTGCCAGCAGTTCAACCTCAGGGGGCGAAGGAAAACTGTTTTTT
>TRBV18|-|TRBJ1-6|-
CASSLTRENSPLHF
TGTGCCAGCTCACTTACACGGGAAAATTCACCCCTCCACTTT
>TRBV5-1|-|TRBJ1-1|-
CASSLGRPVNTEAFF
TGCGCCAGCAGCTTGGGCCGTCCGGTGAACACTGAAGCTTTCTTT
>TRBV19|-|TRBJ2-3|TRBD2
CASSIPRLAKGPQYF
TGTGCCAGTAGTATCCCAAGACTAGCGAAAGGTCCGCAGTATTTT
>TRBV2|-|TRBJ2-2|-
CASEREQNTGELFF
TGTGCCAGCGAACGGGAGCAGAACACCGGGGAGCTGTTTTTT
>TRBV5-5|many|TRBJ1-5|TRBD1
CASSFSPGGTQPQHF
TGTGCCAGCAGCTTTTCCCCAGGGGGGACTCAGCCCCAGCATTTT
>TRBV2|-|TRBJ1-4|TRBD1
CASQTDRGNNEKLFF
TGTGCCAGCCAAACCGACAGGGGGAATAATGAAAAACTGTTTTTT
>TRBV5-6|-|TRBJ1-1|-
CASSLERGDTEAFF
TGTGCCAGCAGCTTAGAAAGGGGCGACACTGAAGCTTTCTTT
>TRBV2|-|TRBJ2-1|TRBD1
CASTEPHDAGGASYNEQFF
TGTGCCAGCACCGAACCCCATGACGCAGGGGGAGCCTCCTACAATGAGCAGTTCTTC
>TRBV2|-|TRBJ2-7|-
CATNPGDDPYEQYF
TGTGCCACTAATCCAGGGGACGACCCCTACGAGCAGTACTTC
>TRBV7-2|-|TRBJ1-3|-
CASSLQGPSSGNTIYF
TGTGCCAGCAGCTTACAGGGGCCTAGCTCTGGAAACACCATATATTTT
>TRBV30|-|TRBJ2-5|-
CAWSDLGETQYF
TGTGCCTGGAGTGACCTCGGAGAGACCCAGTACTTC